This T cell receptor (beta chain) was documented in a study of CD8 T cells in ankylosing spondylitis. TCRdb redid the calling of the 5' RACE reads with MiXCR, one entry per CDR3 protein. The sample holds some 250,000 distinct CDR3 sequences, about 24% seen once. Source material: blood, either unsorted or a sorted T cell fraction (not recorded which). The sequence derives from a male donor with ankylosing spondylitis or in good health (not recorded which).

The CDR3 nucleotides read TGTGCCAGCAGTTACGGGACAGGGGGATTCGAGCAGTACTTC. Its translation: CASSYGTGGFEQYF. The J gene is TRBJ2-7, the V gene TRBV12-3 or TRBV12-4; TRBD1 agrees at 11 bases. V lost 4 bases, J lost 6 bases, and 5 bases stayed unmatched. The CDR3 contains 14 residues.